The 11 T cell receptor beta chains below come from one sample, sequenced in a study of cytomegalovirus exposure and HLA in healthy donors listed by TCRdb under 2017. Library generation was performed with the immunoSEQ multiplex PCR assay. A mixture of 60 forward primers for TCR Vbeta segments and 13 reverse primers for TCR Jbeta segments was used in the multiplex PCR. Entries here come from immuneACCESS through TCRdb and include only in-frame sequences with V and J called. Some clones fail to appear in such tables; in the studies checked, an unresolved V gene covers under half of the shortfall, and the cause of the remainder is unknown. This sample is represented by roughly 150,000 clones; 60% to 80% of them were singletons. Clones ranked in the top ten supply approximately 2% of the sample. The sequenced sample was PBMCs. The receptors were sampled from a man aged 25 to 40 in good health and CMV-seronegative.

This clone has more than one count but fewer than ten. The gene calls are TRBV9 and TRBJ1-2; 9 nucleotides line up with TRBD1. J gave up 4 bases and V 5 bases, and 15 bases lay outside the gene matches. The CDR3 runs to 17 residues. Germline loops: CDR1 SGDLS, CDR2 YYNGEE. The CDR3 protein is CASSPRDRAYPFYGYTF. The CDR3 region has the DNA TGTGCCAGCAGTCCCCGGGACAGGGCATATCCTTTCTATGGCTACACCTTC. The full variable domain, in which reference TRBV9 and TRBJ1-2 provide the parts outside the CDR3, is DSGVTQTPKHLITATGQRVTLRCSPRSGDLSVYWYQQSLDQGLQFLIQYYNGEERAKGNILERFSAQQFPDLHSELNLSSLELGDSALYFCASSPRDRAYPFYGYTFGSGTRLTVV.

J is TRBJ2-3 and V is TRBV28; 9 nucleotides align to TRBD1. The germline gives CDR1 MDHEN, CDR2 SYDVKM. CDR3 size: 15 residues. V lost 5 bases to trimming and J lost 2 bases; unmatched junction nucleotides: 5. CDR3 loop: CASSLGTGNTDTQYF. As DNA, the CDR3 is TGTGCCAGCAGTCTCGGGACAGGGAACACAGATACGCAGTATTTT.

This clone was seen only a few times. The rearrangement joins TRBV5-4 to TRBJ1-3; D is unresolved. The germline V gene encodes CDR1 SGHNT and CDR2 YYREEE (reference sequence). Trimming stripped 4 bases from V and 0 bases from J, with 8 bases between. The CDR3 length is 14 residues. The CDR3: CASSPGYSGNTIYF. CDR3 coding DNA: TGTGCCAGCAGCCCGGGATACTCTGGAAACACCATATATTTT.

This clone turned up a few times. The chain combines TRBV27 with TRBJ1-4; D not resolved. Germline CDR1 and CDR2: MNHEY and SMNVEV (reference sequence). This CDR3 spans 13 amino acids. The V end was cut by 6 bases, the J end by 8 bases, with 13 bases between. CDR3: CASREEAGEKLFF. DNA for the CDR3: TGTGCCAGCAGAGAGGAGGCCGGCGAAAAACTGTTTTTT.

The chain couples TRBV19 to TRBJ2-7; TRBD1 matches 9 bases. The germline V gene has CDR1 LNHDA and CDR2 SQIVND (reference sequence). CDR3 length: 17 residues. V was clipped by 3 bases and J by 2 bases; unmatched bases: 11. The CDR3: CASSMAPFRQGAYEQYF. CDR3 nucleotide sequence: TGTGCCAGTAGTATGGCCCCATTTAGACAGGGGGCCTACGAGCAGTACTTC. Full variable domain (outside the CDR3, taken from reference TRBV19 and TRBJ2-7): DGGITQSPKYLFRKEGQNVTLSCEQNLNHDAMYWYRQDPGQGLRLIYYSQIVNDFQKGDIAEGYSVSREKKESFPLTVTSAQKNPTAFYLCASSMAPFRQGAYEQYFGPGTRLTVT.

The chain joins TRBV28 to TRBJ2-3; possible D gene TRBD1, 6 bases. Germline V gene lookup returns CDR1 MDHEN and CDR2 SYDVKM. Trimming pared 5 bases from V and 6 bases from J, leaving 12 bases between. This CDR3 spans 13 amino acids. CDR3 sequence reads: CASSRTGSDTQYF. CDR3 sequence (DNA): TGTGCCAGCAGTCGTACAGGGTCTGATACGCAGTATTTT.

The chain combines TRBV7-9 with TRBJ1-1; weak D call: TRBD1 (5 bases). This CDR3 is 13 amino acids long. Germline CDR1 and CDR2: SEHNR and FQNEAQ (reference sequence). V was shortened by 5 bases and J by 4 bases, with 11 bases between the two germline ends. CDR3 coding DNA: TGTGCCAGCAGCCCCGGGGGGGGCACTGAAGCTTTCTTT. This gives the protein CASSPGGGTEAFF.

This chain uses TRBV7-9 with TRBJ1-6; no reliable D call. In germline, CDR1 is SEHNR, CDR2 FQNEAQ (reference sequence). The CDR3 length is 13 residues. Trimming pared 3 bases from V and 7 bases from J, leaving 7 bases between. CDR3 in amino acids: CASSLEQNSPLHF. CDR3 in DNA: TGTGCCAGCAGCTTGGAGCAGAATTCACCCCTCCACTTT.

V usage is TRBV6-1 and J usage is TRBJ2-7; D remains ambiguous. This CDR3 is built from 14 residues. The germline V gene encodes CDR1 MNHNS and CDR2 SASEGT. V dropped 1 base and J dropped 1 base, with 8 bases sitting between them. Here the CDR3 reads CASSEGGESYEQYF. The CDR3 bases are TGTGCCAGCAGTGAAGGCGGCGAATCCTACGAGCAGTACTTC.

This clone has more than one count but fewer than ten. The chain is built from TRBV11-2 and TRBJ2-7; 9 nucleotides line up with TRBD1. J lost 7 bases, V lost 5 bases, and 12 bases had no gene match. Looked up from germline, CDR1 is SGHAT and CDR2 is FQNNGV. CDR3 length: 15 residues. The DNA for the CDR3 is TGTGCCAGCAGCCCAGACTACAGGGGGCTAGGAGAGCAGTACTTC. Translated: CASSPDYRGLGEQYF. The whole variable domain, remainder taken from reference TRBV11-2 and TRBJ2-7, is EAGVAQSPRYKIIEKRQSVAFWCNPISGHATLYWYQQILGQGPKLLIQFQNNGVVDDSQLPKDRFSAERLKGVDSTLKIQPAKLEDSAVYLCASSPDYRGLGEQYFGPGTRLTVT.

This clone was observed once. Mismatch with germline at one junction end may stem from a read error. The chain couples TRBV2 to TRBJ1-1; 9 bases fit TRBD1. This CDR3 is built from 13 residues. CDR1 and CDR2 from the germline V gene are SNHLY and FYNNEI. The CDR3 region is CASNRGQKTEAFF. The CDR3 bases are TGTGCGAGCAACAGGGGGCAGAAAACTGAAGCTTTCTTT.